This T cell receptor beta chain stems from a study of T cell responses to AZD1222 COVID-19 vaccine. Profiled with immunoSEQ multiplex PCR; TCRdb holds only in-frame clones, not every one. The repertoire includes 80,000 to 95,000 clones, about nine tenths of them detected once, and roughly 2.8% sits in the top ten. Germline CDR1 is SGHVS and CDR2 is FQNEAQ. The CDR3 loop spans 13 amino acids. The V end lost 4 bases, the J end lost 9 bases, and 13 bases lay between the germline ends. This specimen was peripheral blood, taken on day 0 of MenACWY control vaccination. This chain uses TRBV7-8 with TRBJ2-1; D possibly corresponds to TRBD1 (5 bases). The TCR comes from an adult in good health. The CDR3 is CASSSRQGTEQFF. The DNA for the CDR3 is TGTGCCAGCAGCTCTCGGCAGGGTACTGAGCAGTTCTTC.